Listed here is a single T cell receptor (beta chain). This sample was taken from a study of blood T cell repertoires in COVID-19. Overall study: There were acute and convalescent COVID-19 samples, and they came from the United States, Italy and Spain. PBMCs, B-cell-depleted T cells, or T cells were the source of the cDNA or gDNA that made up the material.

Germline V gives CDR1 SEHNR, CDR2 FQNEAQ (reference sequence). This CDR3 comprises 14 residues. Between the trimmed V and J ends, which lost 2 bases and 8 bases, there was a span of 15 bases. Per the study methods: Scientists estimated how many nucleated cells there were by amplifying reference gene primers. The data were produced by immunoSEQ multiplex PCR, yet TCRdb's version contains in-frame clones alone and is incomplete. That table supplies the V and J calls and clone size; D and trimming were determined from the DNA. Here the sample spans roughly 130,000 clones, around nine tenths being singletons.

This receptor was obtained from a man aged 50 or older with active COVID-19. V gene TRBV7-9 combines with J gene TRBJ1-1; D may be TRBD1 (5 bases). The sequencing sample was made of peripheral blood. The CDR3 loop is CASSLLQGQSEAFF. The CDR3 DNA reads TGTGCCAGCAGCTTACTACAAGGACAATCCGAAGCTTTCTTT.